This T cell receptor (beta chain) comes out of a study of cytomegalovirus exposure and HLA in healthy donors. Study-wide points: Excluded were some V segments that proved indistinguishable, including TRBV6-2 and TRBV6-3. It was shown in a later analysis that HLA-associated TCR beta chains were more clonally expanded than other, equally common chains. A highly shared variant cluster was judged a likely technical artifact.

The PCR made use of 60 Vbeta and 13 Jbeta primers. Libraries were prepared by immunoSEQ multiplex PCR; TCRdb keeps only in-frame clonotypes and omits some of them. The repertoire holds over 150,000 clones, more than 65% seen once, with approximately 1.2% in the top ten. With respect to this clone: Its specificity is unknown.

The V and J ends lost 0 bases and 0 bases respectively, with 9 bases between them. CDR3 length: 15 amino acids. In germline, CDR1 is GTSNPN, CDR2 SVGIG (reference sequence). The source of this sequence is a girl aged 2 to 9 in good health and CMV-seropositive. This chain connects TRBV30 to TRBJ2-4; a weak D match, TRBD2 (6 bases). Sequenced sample: PBMCs. The chain's CDR3 is CAWSVPGVAKNIQYF. CDR3 bases: TGTGCCTGGAGTGTTCCGGGGGTAGCCAAAAACATTCAGTACTTC.